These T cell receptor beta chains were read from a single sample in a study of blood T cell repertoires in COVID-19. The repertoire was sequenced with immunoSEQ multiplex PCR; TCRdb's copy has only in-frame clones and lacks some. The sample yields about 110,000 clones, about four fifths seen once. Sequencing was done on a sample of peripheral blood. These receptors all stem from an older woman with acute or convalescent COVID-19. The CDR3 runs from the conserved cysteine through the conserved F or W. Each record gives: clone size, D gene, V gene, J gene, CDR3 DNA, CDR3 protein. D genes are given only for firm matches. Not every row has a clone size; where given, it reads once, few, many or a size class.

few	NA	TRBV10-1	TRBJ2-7	TGCGCCAGCATACGACAGGCTGGTACCTACGAGCAGTACTTC	CASIRQAGTYEQYF
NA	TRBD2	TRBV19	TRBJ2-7	TGTGCCAGTACCCCGGGCAGCGGGGAAGCCTACGAGCAGTACTTC	CASTPGSGEAYEQYF
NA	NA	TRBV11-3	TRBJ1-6	TGTGCCAGCAGCAAAGGACTCAATTCACCCCTCCACTTT	CASSKGLNSPLHF
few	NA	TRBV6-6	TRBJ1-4	TGTGCCAGCAGTTACGGGGGGTCTAATGAAAAACTGTTTTTT	CASSYGGSNEKLFF
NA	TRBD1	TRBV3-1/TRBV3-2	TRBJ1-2	TGTGCCAGCAGCCAGGGGACAGCCTATGGCTACACCTTC	CASSQGTAYGYTF
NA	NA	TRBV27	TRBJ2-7	TGTGCCAGCAGTTTATCTTGGCCAGGCCTTAGCTCCTACGAGCAGTACTTC	CASSLSWPGLSSYEQYF
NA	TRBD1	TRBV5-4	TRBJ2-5	TGTGCCAGCACCCTAGACAGGGGCCAAGAGACCCAGTACTTC	CASTLDRGQETQYF
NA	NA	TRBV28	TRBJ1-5	TGTGCCAGCAGTTTATTCCGGGGGGGTCATAGCAATCAGCCCCAGCATTTT	CASSLFRGGHSNQPQHF
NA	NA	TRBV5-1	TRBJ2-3	TGCGCCAGCAGCTTGGCTCACTCTCAAGCAGGGATAGATACGCAGTATTTT	CASSLAHSQAGIDTQYF
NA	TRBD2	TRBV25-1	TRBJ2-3	TGTGCCAGCAGTGGGGGGACTAGCGGGGGCCTGAGCACAGATACGCAGTATTTT	CASSGGTSGGLSTDTQYF
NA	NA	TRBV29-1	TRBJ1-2	TGCAGCGCTGCGGGGGCCACCGCTAACTATGGCTACACCTTC	CSAAGATANYGYTF
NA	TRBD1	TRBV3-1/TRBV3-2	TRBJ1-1	TGTGCCACAAATGACAGGGGCGGTAAGAACACTGAAGCTTTCTTT	CATNDRGGKNTEAFF
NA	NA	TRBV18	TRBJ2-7	TGTGCCAGCTCACCATCTGGCCCGGGGGAGCAGTACTTC	CASSPSGPGEQYF
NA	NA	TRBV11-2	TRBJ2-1	TGTGCCAGCAGCCCAGGGCCAGAGCAGTTCTTC	CASSPGPEQFF
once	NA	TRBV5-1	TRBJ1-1	TGCGCCAGCAGCGTACAGGGAAGTCGAAACACTGAAGCTTTCTTT	CASSVQGSRNTEAFF
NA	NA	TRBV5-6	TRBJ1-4	TGTGCCAGCAGCTTTAGGGGGTCTCTCTTCGCGACTAATGAAAAACTGTTTTTT	CASSFRGSLFATNEKLFF
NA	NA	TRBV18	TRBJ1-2	TGTGCCAGCTCACCCGGACCGGGGGATGGCTACACCTTC	CASSPGPGDGYTF
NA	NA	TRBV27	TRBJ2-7	TGTGCCAGCAGTTATGCAGGGAAGGGTGGCTACGAGCAGTACTTC	CASSYAGKGGYEQYF
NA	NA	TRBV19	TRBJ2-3	TGTGCCAGTAGTATAGGAGCGGAGTACACAGATACGCAGTATTTT	CASSIGAEYTDTQYF
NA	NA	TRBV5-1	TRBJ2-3	TGCGCCAGCAGCCCCCGGGCGGGGTCCTTCACAGATACGCAGTATTTT	CASSPRAGSFTDTQYF
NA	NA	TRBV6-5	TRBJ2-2	TGTGCCGGTCGGAGGACGACCGGGGAGCTGTTTTTT	CAGRRTTGELFF
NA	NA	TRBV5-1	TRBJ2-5	TGCGCCAGCAGGTTGACTCCGGGACAACAAGAGACCCAGTACTTC	CASRLTPGQQETQYF
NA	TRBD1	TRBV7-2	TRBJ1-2	TGTGCCAGCACGACAGGGGGAATAAACTATGGCTACACCTTC	CASTTGGINYGYTF
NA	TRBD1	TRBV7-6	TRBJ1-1	TGTGCCAGCGAACAGGGGCCAGGAAACACTGAAGCTTTCTTT	CASEQGPGNTEAFF
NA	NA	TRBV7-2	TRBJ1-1	TGTGCCAGCAGCGTCGGACAAGACACTGAAGCTTTCTTT	CASSVGQDTEAFF
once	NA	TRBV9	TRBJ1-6	TGTGCCAGCAGCGTAGACGCAGGGGCCGGGTCACCCCTCCACTTT	CASSVDAGAGSPLHF
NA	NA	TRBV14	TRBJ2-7	TGTGCCAGCAGCCCGACGGGATACGAGCAGTACTTC	CASSPTGYEQYF
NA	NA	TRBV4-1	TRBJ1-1	TGCGCCAGCAGCCAAGACCGGACTAGCGAAGCTTTCTTT	CASSQDRTSEAFF
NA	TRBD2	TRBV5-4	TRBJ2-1	TGTGCCAGTTATATAGCGGGAGGGCCTCGTGAGCAGTTCTTC	CASYIAGGPREQFF
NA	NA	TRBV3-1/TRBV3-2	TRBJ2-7	TGTGCCAGCAGCCACGACGAGCAGTACTTC	CASSHDEQYF
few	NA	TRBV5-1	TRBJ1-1	TGCGCCAGCAGCTATGACAGTGAAGCTTTCTTT	CASSYDSEAFF
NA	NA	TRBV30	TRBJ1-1	TGTGCCTGGAGCCTTTACAGGGACACTGAAGCTTTCTTT	CAWSLYRDTEAFF